This TCR beta chain was recorded in a study of cytotoxic CD8 clonotypes in ibrutinib-treated CLL. This table comes from immunoSEQ multiplex PCR, and its TCRdb copy is limited to in-frame clones, with some not included. The sample yields roughly 150,000 clones, 75% to 80% seen once. This clone was counted between two and nine times. Germline CDR1 is SEHNR and CDR2 is FQNEAQ (reference sequence). The V segment lost 1 base and the J segment 6 bases; nucleotides outside the gene matches: 3. The CDR3 totals 15 residues. This chain joins TRBV7-9 and TRBJ2-1, with TRBD2 identical over 10 bases. The receptor comes from a human donor with chronic lymphocytic leukemia. Here the sequenced sample was PBMCs, taken after 24 months of ibrutinib treatment. This chain's CDR3 is CASSLVLAGVNEQFF. CDR3 sequence (DNA): TGTGCCAGCAGCTTAGTTCTAGCGGGAGTCAATGAGCAGTTCTTC.